This T cell receptor beta chain was found in a study of blood T cell repertoires in COVID-19. Study context: The cDNA or gDNA used as material had been derived from T cells, B-cell-depleted T cells, or PBMCs.

This CDR3 is built from 12 residues. The germline gives CDR1 SGHNT, CDR2 YYREEE (reference sequence). Trimming removed 0 bases at V and 8 bases at J, with 8 bases between. In the study's own analysis: Reference gene primer amplification gave estimated nucleated cell counts. The assay was immunoSEQ multiplex PCR, and TCRdb's table has in-frame clones only and misses some. That table is the source of V, J and clone size, and D and trimming were worked out from the DNA. The sample has about 68,000 clones, 65% to 90% seen once. This chain uses TRBV5-4 with TRBJ1-2; unclear D gene. Sequenced input: peripheral blood. This receptor was identified in a man aged 45-65 years with acute or convalescent COVID-19. For the CDR3, the DNA is TGTGCCAGCAGCTTGGCCCAGAACGGCTACACCTTC. As protein: CASSLAQNGYTF. Full variable domain (outside the CDR3, taken from reference TRBV5-4 and TRBJ1-2): ETGVTQSPTHLIKTRGQQVTLRCSSQSGHNTVSWYQQALGQGPQFIFQYYREEENGRGNFPPRFSGLQFPNYSSELNVNALELDDSALYLCASSLAQNGYTFGSGTRLTVV.